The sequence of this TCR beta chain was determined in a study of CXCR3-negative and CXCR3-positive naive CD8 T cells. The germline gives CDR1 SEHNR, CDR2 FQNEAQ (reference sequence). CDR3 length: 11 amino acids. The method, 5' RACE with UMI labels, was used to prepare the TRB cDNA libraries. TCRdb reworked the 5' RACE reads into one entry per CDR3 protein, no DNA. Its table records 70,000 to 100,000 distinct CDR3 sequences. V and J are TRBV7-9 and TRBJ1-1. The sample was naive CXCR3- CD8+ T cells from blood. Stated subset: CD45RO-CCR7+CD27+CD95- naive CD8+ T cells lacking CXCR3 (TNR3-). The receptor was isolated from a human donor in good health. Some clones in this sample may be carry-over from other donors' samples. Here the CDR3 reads CASSSEDLAFF.